This T cell receptor beta chain stems from a study of radiotherapy plus CTLA-4 blockade in lung cancer. For the study at large: Objective response was observed in about 19% of patients, and disease control in roughly 31%.

The repertoire was sequenced with immunoSEQ multiplex PCR; TCRdb's copy has only in-frame clones and lacks some. This table has about 99,000 clones, around nine tenths appearing once. The ends were cut back, 1 base at V and 6 bases at J, with 21 bases in the middle. The CDR3 runs to 17 residues. Germline-derived CDR1 and CDR2 are SGHAT and FQNNGV. Patients had chemo-refractory metastatic non-small-cell lung cancer and received focal radiation plus CTLA-4 blockade that used ipilimumab. The material was peripheral blood, obtained from a patient treated with radiotherapy plus ipilimumab. This receptor was identified in a human donor with non-small cell lung cancer that progressed on radiotherapy plus ipilimumab. This rearrangement joins TRBV11-2 to TRBJ1-2; D is ambiguous. CDR3 DNA: TGTGCCAGCAGCTTAGTTCAGGTGATCTCCGAACGCGATGGCTACACCTTC. This sequence encodes CASSLVQVISERDGYTF.